This TCR beta chain was obtained from a study of T-cell memory formation after mild COVID-19. Study-level background: TCR clusters were mostly donor specific.

Points from the study as a whole: Contracting clones from day 15 to 85 had balanced CD4/CD8; later expanders favoured CD4+. Chiefly within CM and EM were the contracting CD4+ clones; CD8+ ones were within EMRA. Memory sampled before infection contained some responding clones, suggesting cross-reactive memory joined.

The CDR3 loop spans 13 amino acids. The germline V and J ends were trimmed by 4 bases and 2 bases, with 8 bases remaining between them. From germline, CDR1 is SGHVS and CDR2 FNYEAQ. In regard to this clonotype: The antigen is unknown.

Using its own MiXCR run on the 5' RACE reads, TCRdb lists one record per CDR3 protein. The profile shows 300,000 to 350,000 distinct CDR3 sequences, approximately 13% of them singletons. The chain carries TRBV7-6 and TRBJ2-5; D uncertain. The sample consisted of PBMCs or a T cell subset sorted from them (not recorded which). The clonotype comes from a man between 18 and 35 years old who had mild COVID-19 (a few samples of this study predate the infection). Cell type and time point are not known. In DNA, the CDR3 is TGTGCCAGCAGCTGGGGATTACAAGAGACCCAGTACTTC. Translated: CASSWGLQETQYF.